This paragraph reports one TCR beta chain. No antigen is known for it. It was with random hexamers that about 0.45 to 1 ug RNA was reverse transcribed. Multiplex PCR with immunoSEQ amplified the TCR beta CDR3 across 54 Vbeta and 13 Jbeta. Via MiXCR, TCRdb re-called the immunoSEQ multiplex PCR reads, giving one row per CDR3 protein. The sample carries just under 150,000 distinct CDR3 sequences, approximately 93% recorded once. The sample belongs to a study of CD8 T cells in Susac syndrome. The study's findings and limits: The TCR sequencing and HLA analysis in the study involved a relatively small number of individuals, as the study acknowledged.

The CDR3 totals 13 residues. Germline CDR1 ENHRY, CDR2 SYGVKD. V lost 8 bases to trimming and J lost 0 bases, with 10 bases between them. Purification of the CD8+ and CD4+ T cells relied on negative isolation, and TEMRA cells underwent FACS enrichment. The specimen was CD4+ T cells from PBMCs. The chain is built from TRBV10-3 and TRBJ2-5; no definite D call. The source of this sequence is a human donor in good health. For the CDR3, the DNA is TGTGCCATCTCAGGCTCGGACCAAGAGACCCAGTACTTC. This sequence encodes CAISGSDQETQYF.